Listed here are 30 T cell receptor beta chains from one sample, sequenced in a study of metastatic and nonmetastatic thyroid tumors. Patients were all untreated before their thyroid surgery. TCRdb re-processed the PCR reads through MiXCR. The data show 8,000 to 10,000 clones, roughly 31% seen once. The sequenced material came from adjacent normal tissue. These receptors originate from a female donor with papillary thyroid cancer or a benign thyroid nodule (not recorded which). Some clones in this sample may be carry-over from other donors' samples.

The table lists this clone with a count of one. V usage is TRBV6-9 and J usage is TRBJ2-1, with 7 nucleotides matching TRBD1. Germline V gene lookup returns CDR1 MNHGY and CDR2 SVAAGI. The CDR3 contains 15 residues. Trimming removed 2 bases from V and 7 bases from J; junction bases left unmatched: 8. CDR3: CASSYDRASPNEQFF. CDR3 sequence (DNA): TGTGCCAGCAGTTATGACAGGGCGAGCCCTAATGAGCAGTTCTTC.

The V and J genes are TRBV6-1 and TRBJ2-7; D could derive from TRBD1 or TRBD2 (5 bases each). The CDR3 spans 14 residues. V lost 0 bases and J lost 3, with 9 bases in between. Germline assignment: CDR1 MNHNS and CDR2 SASEGT. CDR3 sequence (DNA): TGTGCCAGCAGTGAAGCGGGACCCCTCTACGAGCAGTACTTC. This gives the protein CASSEAGPLYEQYF.

Written as DNA, the CDR3 is TGTGCCAGCAGTGAGGGACAGGGTAACGAGCAGTACTTC. The encoded protein is CASSEGQGNEQYF. V gene TRBV6-1 combines with J gene TRBJ2-7, with 9 bases fitting TRBD1. The CDR3 consists of 13 residues. Germline V gene data show CDR1 as MNHNS and CDR2 as SASEGT. The junction had 2 bases not matched to a gene; V was cut back by 3 bases and J by 5 bases.

This clone was seen a handful of times. V usage is TRBV3-1 and J usage is TRBJ1-1; D gene ambiguous. Germline V gene lookup returns CDR1 LGHDT and CDR2 YNNKEL (reference sequence). CDR3 length: 16 amino acids. V lost 0 bases, J lost 1 base, and 12 bases lay in between. Written as DNA, the CDR3 is TGTGCCAGCAGCCAAGATCTTTGGACGGGGAACACTGAAGCTTTCTTT. This codes for CASSQDLWTGNTEAFF.

This clone was seen only a few times. This chain's CDR3 is CASNLDGLNTEAFF. For the CDR3, the DNA is TGTGCCAGCAATCTGGACGGTTTGAACACTGAAGCTTTCTTT. The chain recombines TRBV6-2 or TRBV6-3 with TRBJ1-1, with no clear D. V lost 7 bases and J 0 bases, leaving 12 bases between the germline ends. This CDR3 contains 14 residues. CDR1 MNHEY and CDR2 SVGEGT come from the germline V gene.

The V and J genes are TRBV20-1 and TRBJ1-1; D uncertain. CDR1 DFQATT and CDR2 SNEGSKA come from the germline V gene (reference sequence). V dropped 4 bases and J dropped 3 bases, with 9 bases sitting between them. The CDR3 loop spans 12 amino acids. The CDR3 is CSAKDGDTEAFF. The CDR3 DNA reads as TGCAGTGCTAAAGACGGGGACACTGAAGCTTTCTTT.

The CDR3: CASRKEAGPSYNEQFF. Written as DNA, the CDR3 is TGCGCCAGTCGTAAAGAAGCGGGCCCCTCCTACAATGAGCAGTTCTTC. The V gene is TRBV5-1, the J gene TRBJ2-1; maybe TRBD2 (6 bases). This CDR3 comprises 16 residues. V dropped 8 bases and J dropped 0 bases, with 18 bases sitting between them. Germline loops: CDR1 SGHRS, CDR2 YFSETQ. Supplemented by reference TRBV5-1 and TRBJ2-1, the full variable domain reads KAGVTQTPRYLIKTRGQQVTLSCSPISGHRSVSWYQQTPGQGLQFLFEYFSETQRNKGNFPGRFSGRQFSNSRSEMNVSTLELGDSALYLCASRKEAGPSYNEQFFGPGTRLTVL.

This clone appeared a single time. The chain uses TRBV2 and TRBJ2-1, with 8 bases fitting TRBD2. V dropped 4 bases and J dropped 8; count of bases not matched to a gene: 13. Looked up from germline, CDR1 is SNHLY and CDR2 is FYNNEI. The CDR3 extends over 16 amino acids. The CDR3 sequence is CASSVIGGSGGHEQFF. In DNA, the CDR3 is TGTGCCAGCAGTGTCATTGGGGGATCGGGAGGGCATGAGCAGTTCTTC.

In nucleotides, the CDR3 is TGTGCCAGCAGCTTGGTACAGGGGAATTATGGCTACACCTTC. It encodes CASSLVQGNYGYTF. This chain joins TRBV5-4 and TRBJ1-2; the match to TRBD1 covers 7 bases. The germline V gene has CDR1 SGHNT and CDR2 YYREEE (reference sequence). V was pared by 0 bases and J by 5 bases, with 4 bases of the junction left unmatched. This CDR3 spans 14 amino acids.

Only a few counts were recorded for this clone. This rearrangement joins TRBV6-6 to TRBJ1-1; tentative D call: TRBD1 (6 bases). Trimming cost V 1 base and J 1 base, with 10 bases left between them. This CDR3 spans 15 amino acids. Germline V lookup: CDR1 MNHNY, CDR2 SVGAGI (reference sequence). The CDR3 bases are TGTGCCAGCAGTTACTGGGGGGGCGCGAACACTGAAGCTTTCTTT. Amino acids: CASSYWGGANTEAFF.

By its share, this clone is medium-sized. V gene TRBV28 combines with J gene TRBJ2-1, with 8 bases aligning to TRBD2. Germline lookup yields CDR1 MDHEN and CDR2 SYDVKM. CDR3 length: 20 amino acids. Unmatched junction bases numbered 17, after V lost 4 bases and J lost 0 bases. CDR3: CASSSPVSGRLRSSYNEQFF. DNA for the CDR3: TGTGCCAGCAGTTCCCCGGTCAGCGGGAGACTAAGGAGCTCCTACAATGAGCAGTTCTTC.

In this sample, this clone is large (0.1 to 1%). The rearrangement joins TRBV6-2 or TRBV6-3 to TRBJ1-5, with D hard to call. Per the germline V gene, CDR1 is MNHEY and CDR2 is SVGEGT. The CDR3 covers 13 residues. Deletions cut 3 bases from V and 6 bases from J, with 9 bases between. CDR3 in DNA: TGTGCCAGCAGTTATACGGATCCTCAGCCCCAGCATTTT. Protein product: CASSYTDPQPQHF.

The chain has TRBV5-1 and TRBJ2-2, with 8 bases identical to TRBD1. The CDR3 extends over 16 amino acids. Germline V gene data show CDR1 as SGHRS and CDR2 as YFSETQ. Unmatched junction bases numbered 6, after V lost 4 bases and J lost 1 base. DNA for the CDR3: TGCGCCAGCAGCGGTCCGGGACAGGAGAACACCGGGGAGCTGTTTTTT. Amino acids: CASSGPGQENTGELFF.

The V call is TRBV4-1, the J call TRBJ2-2, with D unclear. The CDR3 contains 14 residues. V was cut by 2 bases and J by 6 bases, with 10 bases left in between. Germline-derived CDR1 and CDR2 are MGHRA and YSYEKL. The CDR3 spells CASSQPIIPGELFF. In DNA, the CDR3 is TGCGCCAGCAGCCAACCGATTATACCCGGGGAGCTGTTTTTT.

This clone was recorded a few times. The rearrangement links TRBV13 to TRBJ2-5; no definite D call. The CDR3 consists of 13 residues. V shed 6 bases and J shed 3 bases, with 11 bases lying between them. Germline V lookup: CDR1 PRHDT, CDR2 FYEKMQ (reference sequence). The CDR3 DNA follows: TGTGCCAGCAGACCCCGAAACGAAGAGACCCAGTACTTC. It specifies CASRPRNEETQYF.

This clone has only a few counts. The chain couples TRBV2 to TRBJ2-7, with 8 bases aligning to TRBD2. There are 15 residues in the CDR3. Germline V lookup: CDR1 SNHLY, CDR2 FYNNEI. The trim removed 7 bases at V and 2 bases at J, leaving 10 bases unmatched. The CDR3 loop reads CASIPGLAGAYEQYF. In DNA form, the CDR3 reads TGTGCCAGCATACCCGGACTAGCAGGAGCCTACGAGCAGTACTTC.

This rearrangement joins TRBV5-4 to TRBJ1-5; D is perhaps TRBD1 (6 bases). CDR3 length: 17 amino acids. Per germline, CDR1 SGHNT and CDR2 YYREEE (reference sequence). Trimming left V 2 bases short and J 2 bases short, with 17 bases between. The CDR3: CASSFNYRDIGNQPQHF. CDR3 nucleotide sequence: TGTGCCAGCAGCTTTAACTACAGGGACATAGGCAATCAGCCCCAGCATTTT.

The chain's CDR3 is CASSLTGGTLSYTF. CDR3 DNA sequence: TGTGCCAGCAGTCTGACAGGGGGAACGTTGAGCTACACCTTC. This rearrangement joins TRBV28 to TRBJ1-2; TRBD1 aligns across 9 bases. Per the germline V gene, CDR1 is MDHEN and CDR2 is SYDVKM. Germline trimming cut 5 bases from V and 9 bases from J; bases unmatched to any gene: 10. This CDR3 is built from 14 residues.

The chain links TRBV15 to TRBJ2-3; tentatively, D is TRBD2 (6 bases). Trimming pared 5 bases from V and 6 bases from J, leaving 18 bases between. CDR1 is LNHNV and CDR2 is YYDKDF in the germline V gene (reference sequence). This CDR3 spans 15 amino acids. The CDR3, as DNA: TGTGCCACCAGCGGCGGGACTCCGGTGGTGGATACGCAGTATTTT. Translation: CATSGGTPVVDTQYF.

This clone was seen only a few times. This chain connects TRBV2 to TRBJ1-2; D may be TRBD1 (5 bases). Germline CDR1 SNHLY, CDR2 FYNNEI. This CDR3 spans 14 amino acids. V was shortened by 4 bases and J by 6 bases, with 15 bases between the two germline ends. The CDR3 reads CASSGPGNENGYTF. The CDR3 DNA reads TGTGCCAGCAGTGGGCCAGGGAATGAGAATGGCTACACCTTC.

Ten or more counts support this clone. Since a much larger clone is just one base distant, this may be a read error. At the DNA level, this CDR3 is encoded by other sequences in the same sample as well. The chain has TRBV19 and TRBJ1-1, with no clear D. Germline CDR1 reads LNHDA; CDR2 reads SQIVND (reference sequence). The CDR3 contains 13 residues. The CDR3 DNA reads TGCGCCAGTAGTCTTTGGGGGAACACTGAAGCTTTCTTT. This gives the protein CASSLWGNTEAFF.

Notes on this clone: Other DNA sequences from this sample encode an identical CDR3 as well. The rearrangement uses TRBV2 and TRBJ1-2, with D unresolved. CDR3 length equals 13 residues. Germline assignment: CDR1 SNHLY and CDR2 FYNNEI. Trimming stripped 3 bases from V and 4 bases from J, with 9 bases between. CDR3 coding DNA: TGTGCCAGCAGTGAGAGACAAGTCTATGGCTACACCTTC. It codes for CASSERQVYGYTF.

The chain employs TRBV2 and TRBJ2-1; D call uncertain. The germline V gene has CDR1 SNHLY and CDR2 FYNNEI. Trimming left V 2 bases short and J 4 bases short, with 9 bases between. The CDR3 is made up of 14 amino acids. The CDR3 reads CASSESSRYNEQFF. DNA for the CDR3: TGTGCCAGCAGTGAATCCTCACGTTACAATGAGCAGTTCTTC.

The V and J genes are TRBV4-1 and TRBJ1-4; D possibly corresponds to TRBD1 (5 bases). The germline gives CDR1 MGHRA, CDR2 YSYEKL. CDR3 length equals 14 residues. Trimming removed 3 bases from V and 8 bases from J, with 13 bases in between. The CDR3 sequence: CASSQQGHGEKLFF. The CDR3, as DNA: TGCGCCAGCAGCCAGCAGGGCCATGGGGAAAAACTGTTTTTT.

V is TRBV5-1 and J is TRBJ1-1; the match to TRBD1 covers 7 bases. With V trimmed by 3 bases and J by 0 bases, 5 bases remained unmatched. CDR1 and CDR2 from the germline V gene are SGHRS and YFSETQ. The CDR3 has 15 residues. DNA of the CDR3: TGCGCCAGCAGCTCCTTACAGGGGATGAACACTGAAGCTTTCTTT. Amino acid sequence: CASSSLQGMNTEAFF. Complete variable domain (other parts from reference TRBV5-1 and TRBJ1-1): KAGVTQTPRYLIKTRGQQVTLSCSPISGHRSVSWYQQTPGQGLQFLFEYFSETQRNKGNFPGRFSGRQFSNSRSEMNVSTLELGDSALYLCASSSLQGMNTEAFFGQGTRLTVV.

The J gene is TRBJ1-2, the V gene TRBV4-1; 7 bases agree with TRBD1. J lost 5 bases, V lost 0 bases, and 6 bases had no gene match. This CDR3 is 15 amino acids long. CDR1 and CDR2 from the germline V gene are MGHRA and YSYEKL. The CDR3 is CASSQEPRGTYGYTF. The CDR3 nucleotides are TGCGCCAGCAGCCAAGAACCCAGGGGGACTTATGGCTACACCTTC.

This clone is classed as large (0.1 to 1%). V is TRBV2 and J is TRBJ1-2; no clear D gene. This CDR3 region has 12 residues. The germline CDR1 and CDR2 sequences are SNHLY and FYNNEI. V lost 4 bases and J lost 13, with 16 bases in between. As DNA, the CDR3 is TGTGCCAGCAGTGCCGCGGACGGCCATCCCACCTTC. Its translation: CASSAADGHPTF.

In this sample, this clone turned up a few times. The V gene is TRBV9, the J gene TRBJ2-1; 10 bases map to TRBD1. The CDR3 consists of 17 residues. After removal of 1 base from V and 0 bases from J, the junction contained 4 bases not matched to a gene. Germline loops: CDR1 SGDLS, CDR2 YYNGEE. CDR3 bases: TGTGCCAGCAGCGTACGAGGGACAGGGGACTCCTACAATGAGCAGTTCTTC. This translates into CASSVRGTGDSYNEQFF.

This clone was detected a few times. Without the conserved terminal phenylalanine or tryptophan, this CDR3 likely stems from a read error. The genes are TRBV2 and TRBJ2-3, with 9 bases lining up with TRBD2. CDR3 size: 14 residues. Germline V lookup: CDR1 SNHLY, CDR2 FYNNEI. V was pared by 7 bases and J by 5 bases, with 7 bases of the junction left unmatched. DNA of the CDR3: TGTGCCAGCAATAGCGGGAGAGGGTTAGATACGCAGTATTCT. The encoded protein is CASNSGRGLDTQYS.

The chain combines TRBV20-1 with TRBJ1-6, with D hard to call. Trimming stripped 3 bases from V and 7 bases from J, with 16 bases between. CDR1 and CDR2 (germline): DFQATT, SNEGSKA (reference sequence). The CDR3 consists of 15 residues. DNA of the CDR3: TGCAGTGCTAGTCGGCAGTGTGGTTTGAATTCACCCCTCCACTTT. It is translated as CSASRQCGLNSPLHF.